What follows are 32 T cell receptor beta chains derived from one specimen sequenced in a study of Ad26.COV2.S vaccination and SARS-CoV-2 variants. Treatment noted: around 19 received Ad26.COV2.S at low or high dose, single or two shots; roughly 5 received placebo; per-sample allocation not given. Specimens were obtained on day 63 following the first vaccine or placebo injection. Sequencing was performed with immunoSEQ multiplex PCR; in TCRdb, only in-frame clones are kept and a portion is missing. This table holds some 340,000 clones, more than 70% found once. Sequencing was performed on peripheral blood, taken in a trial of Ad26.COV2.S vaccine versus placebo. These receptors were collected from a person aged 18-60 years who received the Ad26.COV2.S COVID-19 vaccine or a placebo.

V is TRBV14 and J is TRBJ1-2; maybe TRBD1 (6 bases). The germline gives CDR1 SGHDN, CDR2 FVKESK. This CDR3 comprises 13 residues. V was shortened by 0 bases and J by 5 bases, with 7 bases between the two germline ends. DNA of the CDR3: TGTGCCAGCAGCCAAGACAGGGGTTATGGCTACACCTTC. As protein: CASSQDRGYGYTF.

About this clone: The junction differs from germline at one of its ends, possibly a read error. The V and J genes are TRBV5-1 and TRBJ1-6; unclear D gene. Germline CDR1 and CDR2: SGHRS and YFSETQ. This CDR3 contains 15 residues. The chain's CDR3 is CASSLGPGYSSPLHF. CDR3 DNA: TGCGCCAGCAGCTTGGGCCCGGGGTATAGTTCACCCCTCCACTTT.

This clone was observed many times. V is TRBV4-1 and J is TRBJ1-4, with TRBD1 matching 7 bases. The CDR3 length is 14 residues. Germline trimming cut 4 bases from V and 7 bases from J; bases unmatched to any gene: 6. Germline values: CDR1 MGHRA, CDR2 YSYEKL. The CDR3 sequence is CASSRRQGGEKLFF. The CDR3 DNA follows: TGCGCCAGCAGCCGCCGACAGGGAGGTGAAAAACTGTTTTTT.

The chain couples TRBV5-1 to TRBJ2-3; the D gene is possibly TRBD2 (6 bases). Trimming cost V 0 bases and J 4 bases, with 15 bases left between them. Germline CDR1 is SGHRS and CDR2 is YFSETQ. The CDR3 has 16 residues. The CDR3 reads CASSLAGGRGADTQYF. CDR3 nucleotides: TGCGCCAGCAGCTTGGCTGGGGGGAGAGGGGCAGATACGCAGTATTTT.

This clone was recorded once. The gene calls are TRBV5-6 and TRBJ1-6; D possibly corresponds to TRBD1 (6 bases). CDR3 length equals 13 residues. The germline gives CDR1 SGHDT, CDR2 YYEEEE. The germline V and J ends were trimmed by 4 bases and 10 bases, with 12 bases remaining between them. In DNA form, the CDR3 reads TGTGCCAGCAGCAACACAGGGAAGTCACCCCTCCACTTT. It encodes CASSNTGKSPLHF.

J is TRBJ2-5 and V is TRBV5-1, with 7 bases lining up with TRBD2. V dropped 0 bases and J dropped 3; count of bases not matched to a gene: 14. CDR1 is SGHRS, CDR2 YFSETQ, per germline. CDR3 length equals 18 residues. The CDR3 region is CASSLVLLGRGTKETQYF. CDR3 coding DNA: TGCGCCAGCAGCTTGGTTCTTCTTGGGCGGGGGACCAAAGAGACCCAGTACTTC. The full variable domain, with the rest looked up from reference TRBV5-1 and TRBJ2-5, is KAGVTQTPRYLIKTRGQQVTLSCSPISGHRSVSWYQQTPGQGLQFLFEYFSETQRNKGNFPGRFSGRQFSNSRSEMNVSTLELGDSALYLCASSLVLLGRGTKETQYFGPGTRLLVL.

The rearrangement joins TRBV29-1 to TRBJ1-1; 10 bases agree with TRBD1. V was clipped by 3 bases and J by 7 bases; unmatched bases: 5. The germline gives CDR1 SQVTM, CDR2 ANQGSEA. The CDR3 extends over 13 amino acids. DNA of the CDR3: TGCAGCGTTGATTGGGGACAGGGGATTGAAGCTTTCTTT. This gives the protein CSVDWGQGIEAFF.

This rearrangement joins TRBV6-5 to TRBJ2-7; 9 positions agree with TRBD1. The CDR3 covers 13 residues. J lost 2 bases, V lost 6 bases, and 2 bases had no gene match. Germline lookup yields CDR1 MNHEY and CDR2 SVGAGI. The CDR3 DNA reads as TGTGCCAGCAGGGACAGGGGAACCTACGAGCAGTACTTC. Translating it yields CASRDRGTYEQYF.

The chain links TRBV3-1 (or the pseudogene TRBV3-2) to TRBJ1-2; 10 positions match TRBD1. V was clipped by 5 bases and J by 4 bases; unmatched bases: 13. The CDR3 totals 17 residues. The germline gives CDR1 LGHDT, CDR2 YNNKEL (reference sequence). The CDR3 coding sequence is TGTGCCAGCAGCTCCCCGGGGACAGGGGTATTGGGCTATGGCTACACCTTC. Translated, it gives CASSSPGTGVLGYGYTF.

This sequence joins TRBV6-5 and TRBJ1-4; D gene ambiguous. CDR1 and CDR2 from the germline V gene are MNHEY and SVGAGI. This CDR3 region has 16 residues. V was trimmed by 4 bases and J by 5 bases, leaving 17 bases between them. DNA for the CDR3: TGTGCCAGCAGTTCCGCGATAGGTGGGGTGAATGAAAAACTGTTTTTT. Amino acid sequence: CASSSAIGGVNEKLFF.

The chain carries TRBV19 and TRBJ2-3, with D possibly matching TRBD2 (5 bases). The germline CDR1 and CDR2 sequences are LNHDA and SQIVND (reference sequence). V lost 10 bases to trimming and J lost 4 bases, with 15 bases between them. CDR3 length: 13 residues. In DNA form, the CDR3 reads TGTGCCACCCGCATCGGGGTTTCAGATACGCAGTATTTT. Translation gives CATRIGVSDTQYF.

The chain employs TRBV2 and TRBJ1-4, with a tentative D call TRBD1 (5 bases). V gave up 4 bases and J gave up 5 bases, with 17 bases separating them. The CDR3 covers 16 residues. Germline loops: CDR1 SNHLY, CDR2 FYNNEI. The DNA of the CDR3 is TGTGCCAGCAGTGGGAGAATTGAGGGGCGAAATGAAAAACTGTTTTTT. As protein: CASSGRIEGRNEKLFF.

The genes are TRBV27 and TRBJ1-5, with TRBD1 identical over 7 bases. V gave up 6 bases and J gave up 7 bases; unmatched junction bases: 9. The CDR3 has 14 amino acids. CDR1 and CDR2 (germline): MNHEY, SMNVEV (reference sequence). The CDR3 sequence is CASRRQGRGQPQHF. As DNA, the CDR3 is TGTGCCAGCAGGCGACAGGGTCGGGGGCAGCCCCAGCATTTT.

The CDR3 protein is CSVEGTNTETQYF. The CDR3 nucleotides are TGCAGCGTTGAGGGGACTAACACGGAGACCCAGTACTTC. The chain links TRBV29-1 to TRBJ2-5; TRBD2 matches at 7 bases. CDR1 is SQVTM, CDR2 ANQGSEA, per germline. The CDR3 runs to 13 residues. Germline trimming cut 3 bases from V and 5 bases from J; bases unmatched to any gene: 6. The full variable domain, in which reference TRBV29-1 and TRBJ2-5 provide the parts outside the CDR3, is SAVISQKPSRDICQRGTSLTIQCQVDSQVTMMFWYRQQPGQSLTLIATANQGSEATYESGFVIDKFPISRPNLTFSTLTVSNMSPEDSSIYLCSVEGTNTETQYFGPGTRLLVL.

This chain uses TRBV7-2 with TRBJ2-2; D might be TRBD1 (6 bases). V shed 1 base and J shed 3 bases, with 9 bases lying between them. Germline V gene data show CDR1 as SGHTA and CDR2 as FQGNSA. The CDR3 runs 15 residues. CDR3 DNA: TGTGCCAGCAGCTTAGGAGGGACACACACCGGGGAGCTGTTTTTT. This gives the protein CASSLGGTHTGELFF.

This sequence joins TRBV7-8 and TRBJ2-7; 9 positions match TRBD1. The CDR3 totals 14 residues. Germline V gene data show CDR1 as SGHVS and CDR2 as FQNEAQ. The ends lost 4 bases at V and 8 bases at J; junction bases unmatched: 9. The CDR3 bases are TGTGCCAGCAGCTCAATTGCCGGGACAGGGAAGCAGTACTTC. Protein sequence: CASSSIAGTGKQYF.

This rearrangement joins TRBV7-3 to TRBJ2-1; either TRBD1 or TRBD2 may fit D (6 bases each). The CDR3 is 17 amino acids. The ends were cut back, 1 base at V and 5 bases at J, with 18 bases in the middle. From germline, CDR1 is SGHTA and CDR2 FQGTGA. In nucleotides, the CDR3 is TGTGCCAGCAGCTTAAGGGGGGCGGCCTATGGGCACAATGAGCAGTTCTTC. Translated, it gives CASSLRGAAYGHNEQFF.

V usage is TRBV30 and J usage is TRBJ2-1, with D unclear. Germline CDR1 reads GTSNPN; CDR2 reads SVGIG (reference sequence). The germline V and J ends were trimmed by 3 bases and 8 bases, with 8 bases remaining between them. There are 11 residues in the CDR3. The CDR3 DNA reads TGTGCCTGGAGCAACCTGGATGAGCAGTTCTTC. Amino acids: CAWSNLDEQFF.

The CDR3 DNA is TGTGCCAGCAGTCGGACAGGGAGGGACCAGCCCCAGCATTTT. It is translated as CASSRTGRDQPQHF. This rearrangement joins TRBV7-8 to TRBJ1-5, with 8 bases lining up with TRBD1. The V and J ends lost 6 bases and 7 bases, in that order; junction bases with no gene match: 8. Germline CDR1 SGHVS, CDR2 FQNEAQ. This CDR3 comprises 14 residues. The entire variable domain, with the rest obtained from reference TRBV7-8 and TRBJ1-5, is as follows: GAGVSQSPRYKVAKRGQDVALRCDPISGHVSLFWYQQALGQGPEFLTYFQNEAQLDKSGLPSDRFFAERPEGSVSTLKIQRTQQEDSAVYLCASSRTGRDQPQHFGDGTRLSIL.

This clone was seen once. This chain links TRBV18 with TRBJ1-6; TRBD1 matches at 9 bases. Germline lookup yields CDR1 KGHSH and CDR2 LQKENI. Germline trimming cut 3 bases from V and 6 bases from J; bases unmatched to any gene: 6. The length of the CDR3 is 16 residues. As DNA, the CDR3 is TGTGCCAGCTCACCCGATCAACAGGGGGCTAATTCACCCCTCCACTTT. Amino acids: CASSPDQQGANSPLHF.

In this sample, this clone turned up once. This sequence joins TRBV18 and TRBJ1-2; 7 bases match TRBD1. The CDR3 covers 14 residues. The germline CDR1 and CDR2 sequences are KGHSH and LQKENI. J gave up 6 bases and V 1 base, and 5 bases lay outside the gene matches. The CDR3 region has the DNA TGTGCCAGCTCACCACGGGGACAGTCGGATGGCTACACCTTC. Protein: CASSPRGQSDGYTF.

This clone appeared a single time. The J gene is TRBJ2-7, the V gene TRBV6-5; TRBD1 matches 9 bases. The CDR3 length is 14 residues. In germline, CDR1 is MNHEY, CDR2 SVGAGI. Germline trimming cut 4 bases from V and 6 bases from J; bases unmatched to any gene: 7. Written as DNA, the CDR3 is TGTGCCAGCAGTTCTCGACAGGGGGTAGGCGAGCAGTACTTC. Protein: CASSSRQGVGEQYF.

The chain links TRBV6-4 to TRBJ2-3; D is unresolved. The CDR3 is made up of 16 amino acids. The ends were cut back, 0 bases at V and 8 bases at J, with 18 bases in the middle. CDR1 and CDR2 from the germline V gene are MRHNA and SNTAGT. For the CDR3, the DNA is TGTGCCAGCAGTGACTCTTCCCGCCTACTCAAAGGTACGCAGTATTTT. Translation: CASSDSSRLLKGTQYF.

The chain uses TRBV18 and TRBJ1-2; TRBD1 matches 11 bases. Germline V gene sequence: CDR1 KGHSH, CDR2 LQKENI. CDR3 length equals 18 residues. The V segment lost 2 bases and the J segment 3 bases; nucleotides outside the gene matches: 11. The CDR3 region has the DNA TGTGCCAGCTCACCAGCCCCGGGACAGGGGGTAGGGGACTATGGCTACACCTTC. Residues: CASSPAPGQGVGDYGYTF. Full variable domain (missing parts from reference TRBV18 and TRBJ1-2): NAGVMQNPRHLVRRRGQEARLRCSPMKGHSHVYWYRQLPEEGLKFMVYLQKENIIDESGMPKERFSAEFPKEGPSILRIQQVVRGDSAAYFCASSPAPGQGVGDYGYTFGSGTRLTVV.

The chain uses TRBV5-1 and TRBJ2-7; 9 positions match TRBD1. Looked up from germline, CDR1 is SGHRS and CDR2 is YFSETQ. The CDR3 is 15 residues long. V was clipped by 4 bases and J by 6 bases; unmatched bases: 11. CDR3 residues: CASSPEPGQGREQYF. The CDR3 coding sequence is TGCGCCAGCAGCCCCGAACCGGGACAGGGACGCGAGCAGTACTTC.

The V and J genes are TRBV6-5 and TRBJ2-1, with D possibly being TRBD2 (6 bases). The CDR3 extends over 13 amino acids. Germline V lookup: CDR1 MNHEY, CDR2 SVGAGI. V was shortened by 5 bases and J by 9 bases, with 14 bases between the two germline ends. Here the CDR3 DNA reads TGTGCCAGCAGTCGAATTAGTAGCGGTGAGCAGTTCTTC. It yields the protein CASSRISSGEQFF.

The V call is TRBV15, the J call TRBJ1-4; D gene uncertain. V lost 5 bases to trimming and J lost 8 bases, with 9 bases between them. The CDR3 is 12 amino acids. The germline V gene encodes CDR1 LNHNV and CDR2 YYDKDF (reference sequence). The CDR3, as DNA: TGTGCCACCAGCCGGAGCAGGGAAAAACTGTTTTTT. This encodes CATSRSREKLFF.

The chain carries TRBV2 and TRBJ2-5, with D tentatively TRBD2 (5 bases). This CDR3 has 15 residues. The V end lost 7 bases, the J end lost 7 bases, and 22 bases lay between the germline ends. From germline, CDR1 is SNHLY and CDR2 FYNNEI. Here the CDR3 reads CASTSPRPTRGTQYF. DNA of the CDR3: TGTGCCAGCACCTCGCCGAGACCTACCCGGGGGACCCAGTACTTC.

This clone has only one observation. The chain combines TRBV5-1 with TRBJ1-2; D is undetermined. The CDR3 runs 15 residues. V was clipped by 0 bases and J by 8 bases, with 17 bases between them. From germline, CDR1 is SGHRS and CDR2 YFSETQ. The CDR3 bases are TGCGCCAGCAGCTTGGCAACCGGGGAATCGAAGGGCTACACCTTC. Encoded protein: CASSLATGESKGYTF.

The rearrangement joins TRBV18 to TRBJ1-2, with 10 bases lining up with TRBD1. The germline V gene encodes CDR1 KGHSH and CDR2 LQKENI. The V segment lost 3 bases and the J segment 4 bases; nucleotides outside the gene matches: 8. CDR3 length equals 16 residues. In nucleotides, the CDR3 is TGTGCCAGCTCACCCGACAGGGGGCATTTGGCCTATGGCTACACCTTC. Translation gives CASSPDRGHLAYGYTF.

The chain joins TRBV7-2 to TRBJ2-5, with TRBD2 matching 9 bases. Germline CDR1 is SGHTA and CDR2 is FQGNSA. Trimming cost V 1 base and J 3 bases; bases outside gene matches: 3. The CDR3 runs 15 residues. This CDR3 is CASSLGIAGEETQYF. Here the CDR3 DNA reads TGTGCCAGCAGCTTAGGAATAGCGGGGGAAGAGACCCAGTACTTC.

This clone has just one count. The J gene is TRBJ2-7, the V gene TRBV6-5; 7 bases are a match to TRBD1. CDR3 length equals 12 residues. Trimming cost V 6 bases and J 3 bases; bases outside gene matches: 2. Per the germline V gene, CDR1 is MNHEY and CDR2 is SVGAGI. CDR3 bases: TGTGCCAGCAGGGGACAGAGCTACGAGCAGTACTTC. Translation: CASRGQSYEQYF.